The T cell receptor (beta chain) under discussion was sequenced for a study of T cell changes during pregnancy in multiple sclerosis. Data came from immunoSEQ multiplex PCR; TCRdb stores just in-frame clones and leaves some out. The sample records 45,000 to 70,000 clones, over 80% being singletons. The CDR3 runs to 16 residues. V was pared by 3 bases and J by 3 bases, with 18 bases between. Germline V CDR1 and CDR2: MDHEN, SYDVKM. This clone was found once. The chain carries TRBV28 and TRBJ2-7; a weak D match, TRBD2 (6 bases). The sample consisted of CD4+ T cells from peripheral blood mononuclear cells, taken after pregnancy. This receptor was obtained from a female donor in good health, enrolled as a control in a pregnancy study. CDR3 residues: CASSLGRTVGLYEQYF. The CDR3 DNA sequence: TGTGCCAGCAGTTTGGGGAGGACCGTCGGGCTCTACGAGCAGTACTTC.